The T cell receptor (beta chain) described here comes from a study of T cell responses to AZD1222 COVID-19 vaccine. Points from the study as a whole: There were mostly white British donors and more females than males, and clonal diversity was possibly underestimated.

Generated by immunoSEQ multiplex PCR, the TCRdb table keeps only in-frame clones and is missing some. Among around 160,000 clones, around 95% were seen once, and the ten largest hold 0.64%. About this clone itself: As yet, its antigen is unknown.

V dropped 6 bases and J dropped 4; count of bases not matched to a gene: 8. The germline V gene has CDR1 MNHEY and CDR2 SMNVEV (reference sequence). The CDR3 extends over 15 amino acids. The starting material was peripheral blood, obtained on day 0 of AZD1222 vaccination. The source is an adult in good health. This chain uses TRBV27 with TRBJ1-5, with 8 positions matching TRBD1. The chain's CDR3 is CASRSTGGWNQPQHF. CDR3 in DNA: TGTGCCAGCAGATCCACAGGGGGATGGAATCAGCCCCAGCATTTT.